This T cell receptor (beta chain) originates from a study of cytomegalovirus exposure and HLA in healthy donors. Study overall: About 85 million unique TCRs from HLA-typed donors were held in an early release of data.

Use of 60 Vbeta and 13 Jbeta primers characterized the PCR. Some clones are missing from TCRdb's copy, which holds only in-frame ones; the method was immunoSEQ multiplex PCR. The data contain around 190,000 clones, 65% to 85% of them singletons. Concerning this clone: Its antigen is currently unknown.

Study observations and caveats: The majority of TCR sequences were rare, yet some public TCRs appeared in many donors. Earlier results showed most TCR beta V segments being productive about 87% or about 30% of the time.

The V gene's germline CDR1 is SGHRS and CDR2 YFSETQ. The CDR3 totals 14 residues. V was shortened by 4 bases and J by 10 bases, with 15 bases between the two germline ends. The V call is TRBV5-1, the J call TRBJ1-6; D may be TRBD1 (5 bases). The clonotype originates from a man in his 60s in good health and CMV-seronegative. The sequencing input was PBMCs. This chain's CDR3 is CASSRGGEKSPLHF. The CDR3 bases are TGCGCCAGCAGCAGAGGAGGGGAGAAGTCACCCCTCCACTTT.